This T cell receptor (beta chain) was observed in a study of CD8 T cells in Susac syndrome. The CDR3 loop spans 15 amino acids. Germline V gene sequence: CDR1 DFQATT, CDR2 SNEGSKA (reference sequence). The V gene lost 4 bases and the J gene lost 0 bases, with 15 bases spanning the gap. Reverse transcription of about 0.5 to 1 ug RNA used random hexamers. MiXCR, run by TCRdb on the immunoSEQ multiplex PCR reads, gives a single entry per CDR3 protein. Among some 180,000 distinct CDR3 sequences listed, 80% to 95% were seen once. Overall study findings and caveats: As acknowledged by the study, its TCR sequencing and HLA analysis included a relatively small number of individuals.

From blood CD8+ and CD4+ T cells, the TCR beta chain was sequenced. To note about this clonotype: Its cognate antigen is unknown.

The sequencing sample was made of CD4+ T cells from PBMCs. The V gene is TRBV20-1, the J gene TRBJ1-2; possible D gene TRBD1, 5 bases. The clonotype was recovered from a human donor in good health. CDR3 region: CSATPTASPNYGYTF. The CDR3 coding sequence is TGCAGTGCTACCCCGACAGCGAGCCCTAACTATGGCTACACCTTC.